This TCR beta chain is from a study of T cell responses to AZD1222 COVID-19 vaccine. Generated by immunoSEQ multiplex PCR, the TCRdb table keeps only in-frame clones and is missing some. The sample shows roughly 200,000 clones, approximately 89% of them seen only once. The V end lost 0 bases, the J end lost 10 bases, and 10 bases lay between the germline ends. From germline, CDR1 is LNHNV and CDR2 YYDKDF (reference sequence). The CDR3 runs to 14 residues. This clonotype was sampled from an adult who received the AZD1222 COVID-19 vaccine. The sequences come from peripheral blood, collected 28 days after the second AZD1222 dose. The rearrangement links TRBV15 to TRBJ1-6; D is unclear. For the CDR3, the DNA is TGTGCCACCAGCAGAGATGGTGGTGCCTCACCCCTCCACTTT. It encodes CATSRDGGASPLHF.